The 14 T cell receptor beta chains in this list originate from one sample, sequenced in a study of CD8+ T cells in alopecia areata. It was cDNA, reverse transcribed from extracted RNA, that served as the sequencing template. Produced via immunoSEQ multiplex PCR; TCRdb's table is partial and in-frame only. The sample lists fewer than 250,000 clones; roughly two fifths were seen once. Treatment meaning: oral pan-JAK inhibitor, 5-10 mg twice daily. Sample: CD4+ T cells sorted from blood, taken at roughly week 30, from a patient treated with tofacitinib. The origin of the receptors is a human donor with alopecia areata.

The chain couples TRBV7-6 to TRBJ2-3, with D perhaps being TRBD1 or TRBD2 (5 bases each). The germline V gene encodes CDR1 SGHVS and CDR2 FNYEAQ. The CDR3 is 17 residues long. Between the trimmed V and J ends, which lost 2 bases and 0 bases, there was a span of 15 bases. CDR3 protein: CASSLNRGTSSTDTQYF. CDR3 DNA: TGTGCCAGCAGCTTAAACCGTGGGACGTCTAGCACAGATACGCAGTATTTT.

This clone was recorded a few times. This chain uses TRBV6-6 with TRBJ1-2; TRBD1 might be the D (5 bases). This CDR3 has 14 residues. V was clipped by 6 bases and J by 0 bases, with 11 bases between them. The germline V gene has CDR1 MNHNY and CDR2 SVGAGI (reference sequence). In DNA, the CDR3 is TGTGCCAGCAGCCTCGGGACGGCTAACTATGGCTACACCTTC. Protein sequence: CASSLGTANYGYTF.

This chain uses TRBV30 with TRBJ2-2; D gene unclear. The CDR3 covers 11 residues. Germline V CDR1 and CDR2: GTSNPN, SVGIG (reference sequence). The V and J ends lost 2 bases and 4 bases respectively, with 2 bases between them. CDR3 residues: CAWSTTGELFF. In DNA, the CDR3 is TGTGCCTGGAGTACCACCGGGGAGCTGTTTTTT.

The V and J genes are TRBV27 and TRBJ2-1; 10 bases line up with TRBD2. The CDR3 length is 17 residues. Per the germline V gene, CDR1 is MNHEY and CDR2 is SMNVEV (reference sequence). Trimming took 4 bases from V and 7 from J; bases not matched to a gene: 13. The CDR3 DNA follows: TGTGCCAGCAGTTCCGGCCCTCTAGCGGGGGCAGGGAATGAGCAGTTCTTC. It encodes CASSSGPLAGAGNEQFF.

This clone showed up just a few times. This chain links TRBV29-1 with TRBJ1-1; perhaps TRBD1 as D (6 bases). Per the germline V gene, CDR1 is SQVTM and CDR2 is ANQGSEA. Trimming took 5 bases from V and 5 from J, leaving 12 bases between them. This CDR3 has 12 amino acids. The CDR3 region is CSVSKGGTEAFF. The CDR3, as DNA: TGCAGCGTTTCTAAGGGGGGGACTGAAGCTTTCTTT.

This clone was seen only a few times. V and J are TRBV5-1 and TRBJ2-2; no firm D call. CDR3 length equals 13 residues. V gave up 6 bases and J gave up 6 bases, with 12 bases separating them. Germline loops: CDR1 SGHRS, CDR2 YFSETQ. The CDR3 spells CASTGAPPGELFF. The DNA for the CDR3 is TGCGCCAGCACCGGAGCTCCCCCCGGGGAGCTGTTTTTT.

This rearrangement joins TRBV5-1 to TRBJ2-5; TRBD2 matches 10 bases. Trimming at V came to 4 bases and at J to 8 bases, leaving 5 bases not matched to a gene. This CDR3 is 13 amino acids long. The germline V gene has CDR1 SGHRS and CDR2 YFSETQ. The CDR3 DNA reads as TGCGCCAGCAGCCCCGGGACTAGCGATACCCAGTACTTC. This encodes CASSPGTSDTQYF.

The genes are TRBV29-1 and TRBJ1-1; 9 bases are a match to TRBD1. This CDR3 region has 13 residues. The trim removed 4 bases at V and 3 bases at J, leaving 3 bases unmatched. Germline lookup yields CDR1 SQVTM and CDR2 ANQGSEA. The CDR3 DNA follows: TGCAGCGTTGGAGACAGGGGGTACACTGAAGCTTTCTTT. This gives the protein CSVGDRGYTEAFF.

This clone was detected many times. The CDR3 is CASSSALANIQYF. The CDR3 coding sequence is TGTGCCAGCAGTTCCGCCTTGGCCAACATTCAGTACTTC. The chain links TRBV6-5 to TRBJ2-4, with unresolved D. V was cut by 4 bases and J by 7 bases, with 11 bases left in between. Germline values: CDR1 MNHEY, CDR2 SVGAGI. CDR3 length: 13 amino acids.

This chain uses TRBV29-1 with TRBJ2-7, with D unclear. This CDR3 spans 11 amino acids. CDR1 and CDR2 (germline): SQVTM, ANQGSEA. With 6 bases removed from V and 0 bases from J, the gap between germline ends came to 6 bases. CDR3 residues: CSVATSYEQYF. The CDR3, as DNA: TGCAGCGTGGCTACCTCCTACGAGCAGTACTTC.

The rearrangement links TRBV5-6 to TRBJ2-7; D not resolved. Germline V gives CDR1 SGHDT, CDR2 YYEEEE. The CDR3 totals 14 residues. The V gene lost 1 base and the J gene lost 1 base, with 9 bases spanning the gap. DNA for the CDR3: TGTGCCAGCAGCTTGTTAACGTTTTCCTACGAGCAGTACTTC. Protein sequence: CASSLLTFSYEQYF.

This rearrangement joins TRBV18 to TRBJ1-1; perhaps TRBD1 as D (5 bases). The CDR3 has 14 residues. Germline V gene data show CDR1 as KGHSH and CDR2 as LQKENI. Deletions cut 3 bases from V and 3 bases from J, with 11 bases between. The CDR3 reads CASSPLRDHTEAFF. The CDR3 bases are TGTGCCAGCTCACCTCTCCGGGACCACACTGAAGCTTTCTTT.

CDR3 DNA: TGTGCCAGCCGCGGGGGTTGGGTGGGGAACACTGAAGCTTTCTTT. It is translated as CASRGGWVGNTEAFF. V gene TRBV25-1 combines with J gene TRBJ1-1, with D possibly TRBD1 on 5 matching bases. Germline V gene data show CDR1 as MGHDK and CDR2 as SYGVNS. Trimming removed 8 bases from V and 1 base from J, with 17 bases in between. The CDR3 extends over 15 amino acids.

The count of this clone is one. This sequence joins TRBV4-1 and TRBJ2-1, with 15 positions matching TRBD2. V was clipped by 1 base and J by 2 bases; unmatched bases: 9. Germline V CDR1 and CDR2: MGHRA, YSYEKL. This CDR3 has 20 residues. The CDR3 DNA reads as TGCGCCAGCAGCCAAGCTGGACTAGCGGGGGGGCCGAAAACCTACAATGAGCAGTTCTTC. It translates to CASSQAGLAGGPKTYNEQFF.